The sample holds one count of the clone carrying this T cell receptor (beta chain). Its antigen remains unknown. The data stem from a study of T cell responses to AZD1222 COVID-19 vaccine. Study summary: Pooling covered second doses at about 4 or about 12 weeks.

Sequenced by immunoSEQ multiplex PCR; TCRdb stores in-frame clones only, minus some. The repertoire holds 95,000 to 100,000 clones, with about 86% as singletons. Trimming at V came to 5 bases and at J to 2 bases, leaving 12 bases not matched to a gene. Germline loops: CDR1 SGHTA, CDR2 FQGNSA. The CDR3 length is 18 residues. Notes on the study in general: There were vaccine-associated CD4 TCRs across spike, dominant at 160-218 and 743-854.

The V and J genes are TRBV7-2 and TRBJ2-5; the match to TRBD2 covers 12 bases. This sequence originates from an adult in good health. The specimen comprised peripheral blood, sampled on day 0 of AZD1222 vaccination. The CDR3 bases are TGTGCCAGCAGCCTACCCACCGGACTAGCGGGATTACAAGAGACCCAGTACTTC. It is translated as CASSLPTGLAGLQETQYF.